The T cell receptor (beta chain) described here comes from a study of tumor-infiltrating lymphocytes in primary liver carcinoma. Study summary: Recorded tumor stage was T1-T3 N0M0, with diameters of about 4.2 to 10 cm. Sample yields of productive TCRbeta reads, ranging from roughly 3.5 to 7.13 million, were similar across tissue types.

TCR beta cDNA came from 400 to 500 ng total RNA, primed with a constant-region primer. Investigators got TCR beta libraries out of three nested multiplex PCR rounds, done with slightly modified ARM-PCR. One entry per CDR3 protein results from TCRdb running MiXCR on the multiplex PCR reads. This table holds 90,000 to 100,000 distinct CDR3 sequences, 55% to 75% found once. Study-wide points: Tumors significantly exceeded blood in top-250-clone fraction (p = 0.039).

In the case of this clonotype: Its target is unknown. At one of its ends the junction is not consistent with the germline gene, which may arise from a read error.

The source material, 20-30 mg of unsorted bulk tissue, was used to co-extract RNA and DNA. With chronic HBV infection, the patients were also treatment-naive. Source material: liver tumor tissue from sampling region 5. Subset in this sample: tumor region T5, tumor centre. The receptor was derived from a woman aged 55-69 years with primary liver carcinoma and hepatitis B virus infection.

This CDR3 is CAGRLAHGQGYRGEQFF. The CDR3 region has the DNA TGTGCCGGCAGATTAGCCCACGGACAGGGGTACAGGGGTGAGCAGTTCTTC. The chain recombines TRBV11-2 with TRBJ2-1, with 9 positions matching TRBD1. CDR1 and CDR2 (germline): SGHAT, FQNNGV. This CDR3 has 17 residues.